The clone carrying this T cell receptor beta chain was picked up a small number of times. Clinicians diagnosed patients from clinical symptoms, serum thyroxine and TRAb, thyroid ultrasound and orbital computed tomography. Using more than 8 ml of fresh peripheral blood, PBMCs were prepared. Trimming removed 0 bases at V and 6 bases at J, with 18 bases between. The CDR3 covers 15 residues. CDR1 DFQATT and CDR2 SNEGSKA come from the germline V gene (reference sequence). These data belong to a study of T cells in Graves' hyperthyroidism and ophthalmopathy. TCR beta CDR3 regions were amplified from RNA transcripts. TCR CDR3 underwent first-round RT-PCR with the HTBI primer set. Each CDR3 protein is one row after TCRdb ran MiXCR on the multiplex PCR reads. This sample has approximately 630,000 distinct CDR3 sequences, with roughly 15% found just once.

J is TRBJ2-7 and V is TRBV20-1; D call uncertain. The source material was blood. The receptor was isolated from a young woman with Graves' hyperthyroidism. CDR3 coding DNA: TGCAGTGCTAGAGATCCTAAAACCATCCTCCTCGAGCAGTACTTC. Amino acid sequence: CSARDPKTILLEQYF.